What follows describes a single T cell receptor (beta chain). The table lists this clonotype with a few counts. Its antigen has not been determined. Nothing much larger sits one base from this clone, and base qualities are not available. These data come from a study of blood T cells in healthy people across ages (dated by TCRdb to 2015 to 2017). Turning to the overall study: In model experiments, template switching captured roughly one uniquely barcoded TCR beta cDNA molecule for every two T cells. Using deep sequencing normalized with unique cDNA molecular identifiers, the study measured how TCR beta repertoire diversity changes with age. Donors were grouped into four age groups: young (average approximately 16 years), middle-aged (39), aged (over 55) and long-lived (just over 80). To avoid experimental bias, donors of different ages were randomly spread across the sequencing lanes. The study analyzed two additional independent replicas of 1 million unique cDNA reads from the same blood draw for two donors, one aged 18 to 29 and one aged 80 or older. Beyond this particular receptor, the publication reports: Compared with the aged group, the long-lived group had more naive CD4+ T cells, fewer expanded clones and increased TCR diversity, a pattern suggesting age selection. Estimates of total diversity based on one million sequenced T cells were regarded as lower bounds and as underestimates. There was a strong correlation between observed TCR beta diversity and the percentage of naive T cells measured by flow cytometry. The CMV infection status of donors was not known, potentially confounding age-related changes in expanded clonotypes. Because profiling used bulk unsorted PBMCs, naive and antigen-experienced compartments could not be compared conclusively. As age increased, observed TCR beta diversity per million T cells dropped in a roughly linear way, and a significant reduction was already evident by age 40.

Donors were roughly 40 systemically healthy Caucasian individuals from Russia aged roughly 6 to 95 years. Approximately 10 milliliters of peripheral blood were collected from each donor into EDTA-treated Vacutainer tubes. Ficoll-Paque density-gradient centrifugation was used to isolate PBMCs, with at least 7 million per sample. Total RNA, at least 6 micrograms per sample, was extracted from PBMCs with Trizol reagent. Naive CD45RAhigh/CD27high T cell percentages were measured by flow cytometry on a PBMC aliquot from every donor. Library preparation used 5' RACE. Reads for this sample came from an Illumina HiSeq 2500. The second PCR ran for about 6 to 11 cycles and used a J-beta primer mix along with a sample-barcoded 5' primer. Each TCR beta cDNA molecule received a unique molecular identifier from a template-switch 5' adaptor carrying 12 random nucleotides. At least 2.5 million CDR3-containing paired-end reads were obtained from each sample. The Mint cDNA synthesis kit, primed by a TRBC-specific oligonucleotide, was used to synthesize first-strand cDNA from all RNA. All cDNA was treated with uracil-DNA glycosylase and then went through a first 18-cycle PCR with the universal primers M1SS and BC2_uni_R. From the authors' description of their analysis: For normalization, 1 million high-quality reads, each with a distinct molecular identifier, were randomly selected from each sample. Reads sharing molecular identifiers were discarded rather than binned into consensus sequences. MiTCR, run with a Q25 quality threshold and the strictest error-elimination algorithm, handled CDR3 identification, clonotype clustering and error correction. Lower-bound total TCR beta diversity was estimated with a nonparametric unseen species model using Euler transformation. TCRdb trimmed the raw reads at Q25, called clones with MiXCR and kept productive beta chains. Each CDR3 protein gets just one entry, which takes the most common genes and DNA from the rows behind it. In this record, the V and J calls reflect TCRdb's handling and not the investigators' own analysis. This sample comprises some 1.5 million distinct CDR3 sequences, 28% of them detected only once. The ten largest clones represent about 7.7% of the sample.

Sequences SEHNR (CDR1) and FQNEAQ (CDR2) are obtained from the germline V gene (reference sequence). Deletion took 4 bases off V and 6 bases off J, with a span of 12 bases between the germline ends. Measured from the cysteine to the phenylalanine, the CDR3 is 13 residues long. Left in the record is the CDR3 DNA by itself, 39 bases read in frame from the first base. The V gene is TRBV7-9 and the J gene is TRBJ1-2, with no reliable assignment of the D segment. Specimen: blood. This TCR was sampled from a woman aged 30 to 39 in good health. This receptor carries the CDR3 CASSSTPLNGYTF. The bases read TGTGCCAGCAGCTCTACACCCCTGAATGGCTACACCTTC.